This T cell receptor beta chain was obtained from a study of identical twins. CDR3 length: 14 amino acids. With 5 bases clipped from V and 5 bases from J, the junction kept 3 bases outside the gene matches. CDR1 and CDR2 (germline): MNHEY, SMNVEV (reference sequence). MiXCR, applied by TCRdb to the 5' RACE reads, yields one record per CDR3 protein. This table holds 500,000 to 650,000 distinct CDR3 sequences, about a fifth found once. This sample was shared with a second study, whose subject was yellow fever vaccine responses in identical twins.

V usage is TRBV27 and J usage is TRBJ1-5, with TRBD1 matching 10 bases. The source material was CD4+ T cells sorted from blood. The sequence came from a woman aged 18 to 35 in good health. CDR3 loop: CASSMDRGYQPQHF. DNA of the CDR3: TGTGCCAGCAGTATGGACAGGGGGTATCAGCCCCAGCATTTT.